This TCR beta chain was recorded in a study of T cell responses to AZD1222 COVID-19 vaccine. V lost 2 bases and J 3 bases, leaving 11 bases between the germline ends. The CDR3 consists of 15 residues. Germline CDR1 LGHDT, CDR2 YNNKEL (reference sequence). A note on this clone: What it recognizes is unknown.

Sequencing was performed with immunoSEQ multiplex PCR; in TCRdb, only in-frame clones are kept and a portion is missing. The profile shows around 140,000 clones, roughly 90% of them singletons. Whole-study results and caveats: Along spike, vaccine-associated CD4 TCRs were found throughout, with dominance at 160-218 and 743-854.

The sequence derives from an adult who received the AZD1222 COVID-19 vaccine. Here the sequenced sample was peripheral blood, taken 28 days after the second AZD1222 dose. This rearrangement joins TRBV3-1 (or the pseudogene TRBV3-2) to TRBJ2-1; no clear D. CDR3 residues: CASSQMGPLYNEQFF. In DNA form, the CDR3 reads TGTGCCAGCAGCCAAATGGGCCCACTCTACAATGAGCAGTTCTTC.